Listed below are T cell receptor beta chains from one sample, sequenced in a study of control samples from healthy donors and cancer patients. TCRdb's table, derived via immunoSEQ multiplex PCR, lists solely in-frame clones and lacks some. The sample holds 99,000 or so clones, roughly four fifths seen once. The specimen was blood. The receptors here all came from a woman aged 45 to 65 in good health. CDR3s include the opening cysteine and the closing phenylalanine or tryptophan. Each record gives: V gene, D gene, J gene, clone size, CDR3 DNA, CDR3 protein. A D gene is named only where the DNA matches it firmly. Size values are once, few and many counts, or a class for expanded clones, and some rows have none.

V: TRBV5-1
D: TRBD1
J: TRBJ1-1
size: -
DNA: TGCGCCAGCCACAGGGGACAGGGCCCAATGAACACTGAAGCTTTCTTT
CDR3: CASHRGQGPMNTEAFF

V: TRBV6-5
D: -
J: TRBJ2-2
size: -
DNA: TGTGCCAGCAGGACATGGACAGATAACACCGGGGAGCTGTTTTTT
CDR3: CASRTWTDNTGELFF

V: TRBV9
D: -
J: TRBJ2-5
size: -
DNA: TGTGCCAGCAGCCCGAGGGCCGAGAACAGAGGTACCCAGTACTTC
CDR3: CASSPRAENRGTQYF

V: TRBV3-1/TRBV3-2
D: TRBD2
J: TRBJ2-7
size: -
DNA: TGTGCCAGCAGCCAAGATCTTGGCCTAGCGGGGGCTTCCTACGAGCAGTACTTC
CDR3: CASSQDLGLAGASYEQYF

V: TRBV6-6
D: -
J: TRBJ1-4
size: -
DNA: TGTGCCAGCACTCGACCCGTAGAGGGTGAAAAACTGTTTTTT
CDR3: CASTRPVEGEKLFF

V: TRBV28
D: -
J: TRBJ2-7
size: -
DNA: TGTGCCAGCAGTTTCGACCTAAGGTACGAGCAGTACTTC
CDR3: CASSFDLRYEQYF

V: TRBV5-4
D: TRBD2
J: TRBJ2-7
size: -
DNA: TGTGCCAGCAGCTTCCGGACTAGCGGGAGTATCTTC
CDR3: CASSFRTSGSIF

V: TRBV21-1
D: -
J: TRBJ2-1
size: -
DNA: TGTGCCAGCAGCAAAGGAATGGCGGGGGACCCTCGGGATCATGAGCAGTTCTTC
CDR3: CASSKGMAGDPRDHEQFF

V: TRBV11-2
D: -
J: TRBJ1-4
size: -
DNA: TGTGCCAGCAGTCTAGGGCAGGGCGATGAAAAACTGTTTTTT
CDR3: CASSLGQGDEKLFF

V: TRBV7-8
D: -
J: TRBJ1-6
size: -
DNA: TGTGCCAGCAGCTTCTCGGACGGGGGACATTCACCCCTCCACTTT
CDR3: CASSFSDGGHSPLHF

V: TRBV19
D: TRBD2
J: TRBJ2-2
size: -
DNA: TGTGCCAGTAGCACCCTGGGGACTAGCGGGGGCACCGGGGAGCTGTTTTTT
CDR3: CASSTLGTSGGTGELFF

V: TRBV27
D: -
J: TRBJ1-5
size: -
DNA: TGTGCCAGCAGTCTCACAGGATACGGACGTCAGCCCCAGCATTTT
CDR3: CASSLTGYGRQPQHF

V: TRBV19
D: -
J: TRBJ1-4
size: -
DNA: TGTGCCAGTAGTAGGGGGACAACTAATGAAAAACTGTTTTTT
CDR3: CASSRGTTNEKLFF

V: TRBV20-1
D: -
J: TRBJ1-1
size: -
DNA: TGCAGTGCTAGAGGGGACACTGAAGCTTTCTTT
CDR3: CSARGDTEAFF

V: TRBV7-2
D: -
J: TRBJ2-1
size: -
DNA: TGTGCCAGCAGCTTAGCGCAGGGGCACCACAATGAGCAGTTCTTC
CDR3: CASSLAQGHHNEQFF

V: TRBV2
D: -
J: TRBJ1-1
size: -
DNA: TGTGCCAGCAGACTCCGGGAAATCGGACTGAACACTGAAGCTTTCTTT
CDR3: CASRLREIGLNTEAFF

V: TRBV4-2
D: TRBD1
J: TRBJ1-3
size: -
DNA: TGTGCCAGCAGCCAAAGGGGGCTTGGAAACACCATATATTTT
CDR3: CASSQRGLGNTIYF

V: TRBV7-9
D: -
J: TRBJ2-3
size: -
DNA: TGTGCCAGCAGCCAAGGGGGATCTGGCACAGATACGCAGTATTTT
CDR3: CASSQGGSGTDTQYF

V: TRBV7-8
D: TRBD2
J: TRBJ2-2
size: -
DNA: TGTGCCAGCAGCTTAGGGACTAGCGGGAGTTCTGCGGGGGAGCTGTTTTTT
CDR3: CASSLGTSGSSAGELFF

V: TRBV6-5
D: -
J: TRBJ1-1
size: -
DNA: TGTGCCAGCAATCGTAAACCCGCCACTGAAGCTTTCTTT
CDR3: CASNRKPATEAFF

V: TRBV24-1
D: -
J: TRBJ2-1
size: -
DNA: TGTGCCACCAGTGACAAAGGGACCAACAATGAGCAGTTCTTC
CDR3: CATSDKGTNNEQFF

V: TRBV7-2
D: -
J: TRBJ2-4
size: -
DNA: TGTGCCAGCAGCCCGCTTTTAGGCGGGTTCTCCAAAAACATTCAGTACTTC
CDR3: CASSPLLGGFSKNIQYF

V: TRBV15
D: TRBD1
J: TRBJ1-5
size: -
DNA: TGTGCCACCAGCACGGGCACAGGGGATCATCAGCCCCAGCATTTT
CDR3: CATSTGTGDHQPQHF

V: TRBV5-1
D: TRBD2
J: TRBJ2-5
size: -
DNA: TGCGCCAGCAGCACCGCCCCTCTAGCGGGCCAAGAGACCCAGTACTTC
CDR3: CASSTAPLAGQETQYF

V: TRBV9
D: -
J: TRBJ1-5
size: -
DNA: TGTGCCAGCAGCCCCCAGTCTAGCAATCAGCCCCAGCATTTT
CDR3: CASSPQSSNQPQHF

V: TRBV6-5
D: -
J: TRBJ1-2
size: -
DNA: TGTGCCAGCACCACCACGAGGACAGTGAGATATGGCTACACCTTC
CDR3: CASTTTRTVRYGYTF

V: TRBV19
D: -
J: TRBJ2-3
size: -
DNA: TGTGCCAGTACCCCCACCGGAGCAGATACGCAGTATTTT
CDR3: CASTPTGADTQYF

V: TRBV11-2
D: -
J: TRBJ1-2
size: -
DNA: TGTGCCAGCAGCTCGATCAGGACAGTATTGCCCGGCTACACCTTC
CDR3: CASSSIRTVLPGYTF

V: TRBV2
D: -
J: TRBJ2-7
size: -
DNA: TGTGCCAGCAGTGAAGACCTGGGTTCGTTCCACGAGCAGTACTTC
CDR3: CASSEDLGSFHEQYF

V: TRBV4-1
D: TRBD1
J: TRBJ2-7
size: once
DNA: TGCGCCAGCAGCCAGCCCGGGACAGGGGTCGAGCAGTACTTC
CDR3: CASSQPGTGVEQYF

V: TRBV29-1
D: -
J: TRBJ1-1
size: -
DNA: TGCAGCGTCCCAAGGGGAGGGTTGAACACTGAAGCTTTCTTT
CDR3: CSVPRGGLNTEAFF

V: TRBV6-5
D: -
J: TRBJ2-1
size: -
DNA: TGTGCCAGCAGTTACTCCACCCCGGGACTGGACAATGAGCAGTTCTTC
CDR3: CASSYSTPGLDNEQFF

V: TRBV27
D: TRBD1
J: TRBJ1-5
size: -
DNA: TGTGCCAGCAGTTCAGGGGGGAATCAGCCCCAGCATTTT
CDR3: CASSSGGNQPQHF

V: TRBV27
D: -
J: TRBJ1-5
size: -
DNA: TGTGCCAGCAGTTTTTGGGGGGAAAACCAGCCCCAGCATTTT
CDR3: CASSFWGENQPQHF

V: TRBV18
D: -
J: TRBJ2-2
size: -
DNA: TGTGCCAGCTCACCTGATGGGGAGCTGTTTTTT
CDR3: CASSPDGELFF